The rows below give T cell receptor beta chains drawn from one sample of a study of cytomegalovirus exposure and HLA in healthy donors. Assay used: immunoSEQ multiplex PCR; TCRdb lists only in-frame clones, some missing. The sample includes approximately 75,000 clones, 75% to 85% of them seen just once. Source material: PBMCs. The receptors derive from a man aged 70 or older in good health and CMV-seropositive. Both conserved end residues are part of each CDR3. The order of the fields is J gene, V gene, D gene, clone size, CDR3 protein, CDR3 DNA. D genes are given only for firm matches. Expanded clones get a size class; other rows say once, few or many, or leave the size out.

j_call: TRBJ2-7; v_call: TRBV6-1; d_call: TRBD1; clone_size: NA; cdr3_aa: CASSRTGPPAYEQYF; cdr3_nt: TGTGCCAGCAGCCGGACAGGGCCCCCCGCCTACGAGCAGTACTTC
j_call: TRBJ2-3; v_call: TRBV6-5; d_call: TRBD2; clone_size: once; cdr3_aa: CASSLTSGASTDTQYF; cdr3_nt: TGTGCCAGCAGTTTAACTAGCGGTGCTAGCACAGATACGCAGTATTTT
j_call: TRBJ2-1; v_call: TRBV4-3; d_call: NA; clone_size: NA; cdr3_aa: CASRLHQGLDNEQFF; cdr3_nt: TGCGCCAGCCGCCTCCACCAGGGACTCGACAATGAGCAGTTCTTC
j_call: TRBJ2-1; v_call: TRBV7-8; d_call: TRBD2; clone_size: NA; cdr3_aa: CASSLSAGGRNEQFF; cdr3_nt: TGTGCCAGCAGCTTATCAGCGGGGGGCCGGAATGAGCAGTTCTTC
j_call: TRBJ1-1; v_call: TRBV5-3; d_call: TRBD1; clone_size: NA; cdr3_aa: CARSQTGPPEAFF; cdr3_nt: TGTGCCAGAAGCCAGACAGGGCCCCCTGAAGCTTTCTTT
j_call: TRBJ2-1; v_call: TRBV5-1; d_call: TRBD1; clone_size: NA; cdr3_aa: CASSLEGQGGNEQFF; cdr3_nt: TGCGCCAGCAGCTTGGAGGGACAGGGCGGCAATGAGCAGTTCTTC
j_call: TRBJ1-1; v_call: TRBV7-2; d_call: NA; clone_size: NA; cdr3_aa: CASSLGFGYAEAFF; cdr3_nt: TGTGCCAGCAGCTTAGGGTTCGGGTACGCTGAAGCTTTCTTT
j_call: TRBJ2-5; v_call: TRBV7-2; d_call: NA; clone_size: NA; cdr3_aa: CASSLEEYQETQYF; cdr3_nt: TGTGCCAGCAGCTTAGAAGAGTACCAAGAGACCCAGTACTTC
j_call: TRBJ2-1; v_call: TRBV29-1; d_call: TRBD1; clone_size: NA; cdr3_aa: CSAGQASYEQFF; cdr3_nt: TGCAGCGCCGGACAGGCCAGCTATGAGCAGTTCTTC
j_call: TRBJ2-5; v_call: TRBV11-2; d_call: TRBD1; clone_size: NA; cdr3_aa: CASSRRDRGLETQYF; cdr3_nt: TGTGCCAGCAGCCGTCGGGACAGGGGGCTGGAGACCCAGTACTTC
j_call: TRBJ2-7; v_call: TRBV10-3; d_call: NA; clone_size: NA; cdr3_aa: CAISSASTYEQYF; cdr3_nt: TGTGCCATCAGTAGCGCGTCCACCTACGAGCAGTACTTC
j_call: TRBJ2-1; v_call: TRBV5-1; d_call: TRBD1; clone_size: few; cdr3_aa: CASSWGQGVNEQFF; cdr3_nt: TGCGCCAGCAGCTGGGGACAGGGGGTCAATGAGCAGTTCTTC
j_call: TRBJ1-1; v_call: TRBV29-1; d_call: NA; clone_size: NA; cdr3_aa: CSVRGSSGTEAFF; cdr3_nt: TGCAGCGTGAGGGGGTCTTCGGGCACTGAAGCTTTCTTT
j_call: TRBJ2-3; v_call: TRBV18; d_call: TRBD1; clone_size: NA; cdr3_aa: CASSPLRTGGTDTQYF; cdr3_nt: TGTGCCAGCTCACCACTTAGGACAGGGGGCACAGATACGCAGTATTTT
j_call: TRBJ1-2; v_call: TRBV15; d_call: NA; clone_size: NA; cdr3_aa: CATAGGVDGYTF; cdr3_nt: TGTGCCACCGCTGGGGGGGTAGATGGCTACACCTTC
j_call: TRBJ1-1; v_call: TRBV14; d_call: NA; clone_size: NA; cdr3_aa: CASSQDGRGRRAFF; cdr3_nt: TGTGCCAGCAGCCAAGATGGGCGGGGACGGAGAGCTTTCTTT
j_call: TRBJ2-5; v_call: TRBV27; d_call: NA; clone_size: NA; cdr3_aa: CASSTQETQYF; cdr3_nt: TGTGCCAGCAGTACTCAAGAGACCCAGTACTTC
j_call: TRBJ1-2; v_call: TRBV6-1; d_call: TRBD1; clone_size: NA; cdr3_aa: CASSVQGMAIYGYTF; cdr3_nt: TGTGCCAGCAGCGTACAGGGGATGGCCATCTATGGCTACACCTTC
j_call: TRBJ2-1; v_call: TRBV6-6; d_call: NA; clone_size: NA; cdr3_aa: CASSRTTYNEQFF; cdr3_nt: TGTGCCAGCAGCAGGACTACCTACAATGAGCAGTTCTTC
j_call: TRBJ2-3; v_call: TRBV28; d_call: TRBD2; clone_size: NA; cdr3_aa: CASRARTSGYTDTQYF; cdr3_nt: TGTGCCAGCAGAGCGAGGACTAGCGGGTACACAGATACGCAGTATTTT
j_call: TRBJ1-6; v_call: TRBV16; d_call: TRBD1; clone_size: NA; cdr3_aa: CASSQRTGTSSPLHF; cdr3_nt: TGTGCCAGCAGCCAAAGGACAGGGACAAGTTCACCCCTCCACTTT
j_call: TRBJ2-3; v_call: TRBV5-1; d_call: NA; clone_size: NA; cdr3_aa: CASSQQGDTQYF; cdr3_nt: TGCGCCAGCAGCCAACAGGGAGATACGCAGTATTTT
j_call: TRBJ1-5; v_call: TRBV7-9; d_call: TRBD1; clone_size: few; cdr3_aa: CASSLSDRGSNQPQHF; cdr3_nt: TGTGCCAGCAGCTTATCCGACAGGGGTAGCAATCAGCCCCAGCATTTT
j_call: TRBJ1-2; v_call: TRBV28; d_call: NA; clone_size: NA; cdr3_aa: CASSLDGGWDYGYTF; cdr3_nt: TGTGCCAGCAGTTTAGACGGGGGGTGGGACTATGGCTACACCTTC
j_call: TRBJ2-3; v_call: TRBV10-2; d_call: NA; clone_size: once; cdr3_aa: CASSPPGIGVLGTDTQYF; cdr3_nt: TGCGCCAGCAGCCCCCCCGGGATTGGGGTTCTGGGCACAGATACGCAGTATTTT